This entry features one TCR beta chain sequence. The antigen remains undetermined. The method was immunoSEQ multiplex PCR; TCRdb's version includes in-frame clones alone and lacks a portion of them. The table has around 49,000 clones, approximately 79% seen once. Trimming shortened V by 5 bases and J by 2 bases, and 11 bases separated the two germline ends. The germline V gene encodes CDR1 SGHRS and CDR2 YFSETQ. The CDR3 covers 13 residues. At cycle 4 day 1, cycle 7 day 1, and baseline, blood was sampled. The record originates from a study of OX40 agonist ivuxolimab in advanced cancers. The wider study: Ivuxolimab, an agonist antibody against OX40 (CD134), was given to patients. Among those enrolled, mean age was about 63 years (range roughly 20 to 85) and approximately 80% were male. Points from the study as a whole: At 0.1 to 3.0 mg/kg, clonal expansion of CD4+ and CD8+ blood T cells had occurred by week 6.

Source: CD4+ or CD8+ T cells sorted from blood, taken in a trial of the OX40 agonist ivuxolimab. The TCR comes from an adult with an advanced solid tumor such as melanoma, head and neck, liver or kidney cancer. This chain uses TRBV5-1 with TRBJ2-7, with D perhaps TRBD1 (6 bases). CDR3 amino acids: CASRWTATYEQYF. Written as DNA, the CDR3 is TGCGCCAGCAGATGGACAGCGACCTACGAGCAGTACTTC.